Shown below are 11 T cell receptor beta chains from a single sample sequenced in a study of blood T cell repertoires in COVID-19. The protocol was immunoSEQ multiplex PCR, while the TCRdb copy is restricted to in-frame clones and leaves out a portion. This table has fewer than 200,000 clones, 65% to 90% appearing once. The sequenced material came from peripheral blood. The receptors stem from a man aged 50 or older with active or convalescent COVID-19.

This clone was observed a single time. In the same sample, other DNA sequences code for this CDR3. The V call is TRBV18, the J call TRBJ1-4; TRBD1 might be the D (6 bases). Deletions cut 0 bases from V and 1 base from J, with 6 bases between. Germline values: CDR1 KGHSH, CDR2 LQKENI. This CDR3 has 15 amino acids. CDR3 nucleotides: TGTGCCAGCTCACCACCGACAGGAACTAATGAAAAACTGTTTTTT. Its translation is CASSPPTGTNEKLFF.

The rearrangement uses TRBV5-6 and TRBJ2-3; D ambiguous. V was trimmed by 1 base and J by 0 bases, leaving 12 bases between them. Germline loops: CDR1 SGHDT, CDR2 YYEEEE. The CDR3 runs to 16 residues. CDR3 protein: CASSLNLGPSTDTQYF. Here the CDR3 DNA reads TGTGCCAGCAGCTTGAATCTGGGCCCCAGCACAGATACGCAGTATTTT.

This chain connects TRBV18 to TRBJ2-7; possible D gene TRBD1, 5 bases. The CDR3 runs to 14 residues. The germline V gene encodes CDR1 KGHSH and CDR2 LQKENI. Trimming took 2 bases from V and 5 from J, leaving 13 bases between them. CDR3: CASSPNQVRDEQYF. The DNA for the CDR3 is TGTGCCAGCTCACCAAACCAAGTCAGGGACGAGCAGTACTTC.

The genes are TRBV5-5 and TRBJ1-3; maybe TRBD1 (5 bases). V gave up 0 bases and J gave up 4 bases, with 11 bases separating them. The CDR3 covers 15 residues. Germline V CDR1 and CDR2: SGHKS, YYEKEE (reference sequence). CDR3 amino acids: CASSLGYQGGNTIYF. In nucleotides, the CDR3 is TGTGCCAGCAGCTTGGGTTACCAGGGAGGAAACACCATATATTTT.

CDR3 DNA sequence: TGCGCCAGCAGTGAGTCGGGGCGGACAGGATCCACAGATACGCAGTATTTT. Translation: CASSESGRTGSTDTQYF. The gene calls are TRBV10-2 and TRBJ2-3, with 7 positions matching TRBD1. Trimming removed 0 bases from V and 2 bases from J; junction bases left unmatched: 8. In germline, CDR1 is WSHSY, CDR2 SAAADI. The CDR3 spans 17 residues.

CDR3 sequence reads: CASSEVASSGNTIYF. DNA of the CDR3: TGTGCCAGCAGCGAGGTTGCCTCCTCTGGAAACACCATATATTTT. The chain couples TRBV7-2 to TRBJ1-3; D remains ambiguous. V was pared by 5 bases and J by 0 bases, with 11 bases between. The CDR3 sequence is 15 residues long. Germline lookup yields CDR1 SGHTA and CDR2 FQGNSA. Full variable domain (rest looked up from reference TRBV7-2 and TRBJ1-3): GAGVSQSPSNKVTEKGKDVELRCDPISGHTALYWYRQSLGQGLEFLIYFQGNSAPDKSGLPSDRFSAERTGGSVSTLTIQRTQQEDSAVYLCASSEVASSGNTIYFGEGSWLTVV.

Only a few counts were recorded for this clone. The V gene is TRBV19, the J gene TRBJ1-1; a weak D match, TRBD1 (5 bases). Per germline, CDR1 LNHDA and CDR2 SQIVND (reference sequence). Trimming cost V 4 bases and J 3 bases, with 9 bases left between them. The CDR3 length is 13 residues. This CDR3 reads CASSRGRDTEAFF. In nucleotides, the CDR3 is TGTGCCAGTAGTAGGGGCAGGGACACTGAAGCTTTCTTT.

V usage is TRBV7-2 and J usage is TRBJ2-5; tentative D call: TRBD2 (6 bases). Germline V gene data show CDR1 as SGHTA and CDR2 as FQGNSA. This CDR3 spans 13 amino acids. Between the trimmed V and J ends, which lost 5 bases and 5 bases, there was a span of 12 bases. The CDR3 loop reads CASSARRGETQYF. The CDR3 nucleotides read TGTGCCAGCAGCGCCCGACGGGGGGAGACCCAGTACTTC.

The chain carries TRBV29-1 and TRBJ2-7, with TRBD1 matching 11 bases. CDR3 length: 15 amino acids. Germline CDR1 SQVTM, CDR2 ANQGSEA. J gave up 4 bases and V 5 bases, and 10 bases lay outside the gene matches. The CDR3 here is CSVLGGQGGKYEQYF. The CDR3 DNA is TGCAGCGTTCTAGGGGGACAGGGGGGGAAATACGAGCAGTACTTC.

The chain joins TRBV2 to TRBJ2-7; weak D call: TRBD2 (6 bases). Trimming left V 4 bases short and J 5 bases short, with 15 bases between. Per the germline V gene, CDR1 is SNHLY and CDR2 is FYNNEI. The CDR3 contains 14 residues. CDR3 nucleotide sequence: TGTGCCAGCAGTGCGCACTTCGGAGGGAACGAGCAGTACTTC. Amino acid sequence: CASSAHFGGNEQYF.

Of note for this clone: The conserved final phenylalanine or tryptophan is absent from the CDR3, which likely points to a read error. It is unclear where the CDR3 begins or ends on the DNA, so no DNA is shown, and the CDR3 is as TCRdb lists it. The chain couples TRBV2 to TRBJ1-1. CDR1 and CDR2 from the germline V gene are SNHLY and FYNNEI. The CDR3 spans 10 amino acids, including both terminal residues. CDR3 sequence: CASSEALLEI.